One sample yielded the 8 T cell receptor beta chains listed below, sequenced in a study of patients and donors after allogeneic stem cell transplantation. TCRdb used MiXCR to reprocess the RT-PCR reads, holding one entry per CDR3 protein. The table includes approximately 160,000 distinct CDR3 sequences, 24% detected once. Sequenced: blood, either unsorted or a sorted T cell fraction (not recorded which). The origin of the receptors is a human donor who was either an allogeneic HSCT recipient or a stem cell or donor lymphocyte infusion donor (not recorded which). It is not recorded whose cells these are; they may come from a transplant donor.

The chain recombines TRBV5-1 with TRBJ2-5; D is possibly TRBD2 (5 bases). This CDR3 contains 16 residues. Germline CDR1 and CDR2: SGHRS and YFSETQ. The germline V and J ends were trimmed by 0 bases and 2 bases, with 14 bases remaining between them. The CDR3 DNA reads TGCGCCAGCAGCTTGGGGGCTACTAGTACTCAAGAGACCCAGTACTTC. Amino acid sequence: CASSLGATSTQETQYF.

CDR3 sequence: CAMTDRGITEAFF. As DNA, the CDR3 is TGTGCCATGACGGACAGGGGGATTACTGAAGCTTTCTTT. The chain is built from TRBV6-1 and TRBJ1-1; 10 bases line up with TRBD1. The CDR3 extends over 13 amino acids. The ends lost 10 bases at V and 5 bases at J; junction bases unmatched: 7. Germline CDR1 and CDR2: MNHNS and SASEGT.

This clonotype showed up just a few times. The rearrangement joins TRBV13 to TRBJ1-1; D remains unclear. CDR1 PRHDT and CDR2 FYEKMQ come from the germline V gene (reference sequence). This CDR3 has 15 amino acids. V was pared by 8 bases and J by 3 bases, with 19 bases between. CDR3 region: CASLPSGEDDTEAFF. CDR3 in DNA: TGTGCCAGCCTACCTTCCGGTGAGGATGACACTGAAGCTTTCTTT.

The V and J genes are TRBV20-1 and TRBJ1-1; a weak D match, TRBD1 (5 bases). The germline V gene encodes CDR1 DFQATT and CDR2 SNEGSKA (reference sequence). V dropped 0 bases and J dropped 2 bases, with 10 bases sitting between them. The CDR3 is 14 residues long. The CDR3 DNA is TGCAGTGCTAGAGATCCGGGGGGTAACACTGAAGCTTTCTTT. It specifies CSARDPGGNTEAFF.

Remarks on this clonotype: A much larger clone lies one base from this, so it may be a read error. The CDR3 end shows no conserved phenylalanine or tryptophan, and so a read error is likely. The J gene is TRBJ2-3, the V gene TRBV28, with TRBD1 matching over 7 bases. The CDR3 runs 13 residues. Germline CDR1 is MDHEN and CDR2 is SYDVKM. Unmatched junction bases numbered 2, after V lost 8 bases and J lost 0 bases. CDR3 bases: TGTGCCAGCGGGGGACAGAGCACAGATACGCAGTATTTG. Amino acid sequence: CASGGQSTDTQYL.

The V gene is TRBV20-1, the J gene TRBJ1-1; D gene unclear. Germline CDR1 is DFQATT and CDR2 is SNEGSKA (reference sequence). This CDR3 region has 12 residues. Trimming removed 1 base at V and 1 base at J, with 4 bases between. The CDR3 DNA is TGCAGTGCTAGAGGGGCGAACACTGAAGCTTTCTTT. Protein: CSARGANTEAFF.

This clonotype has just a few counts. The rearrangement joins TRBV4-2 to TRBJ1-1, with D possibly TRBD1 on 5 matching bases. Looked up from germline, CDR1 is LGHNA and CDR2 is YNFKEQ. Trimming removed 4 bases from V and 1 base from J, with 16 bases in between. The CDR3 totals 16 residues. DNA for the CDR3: TGTGCCAGCAGCCTATCCCCAGGGATCGCGAACACTGAAGCTTTCTTT. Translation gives CASSLSPGIANTEAFF.

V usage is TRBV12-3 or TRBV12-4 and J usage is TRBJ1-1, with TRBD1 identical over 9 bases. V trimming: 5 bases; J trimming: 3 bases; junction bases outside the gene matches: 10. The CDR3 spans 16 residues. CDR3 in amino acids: CASSTPGQGWHTEAFF. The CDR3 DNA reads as TGTGCCAGCAGTACACCGGGACAGGGCTGGCACACTGAAGCTTTCTTT.